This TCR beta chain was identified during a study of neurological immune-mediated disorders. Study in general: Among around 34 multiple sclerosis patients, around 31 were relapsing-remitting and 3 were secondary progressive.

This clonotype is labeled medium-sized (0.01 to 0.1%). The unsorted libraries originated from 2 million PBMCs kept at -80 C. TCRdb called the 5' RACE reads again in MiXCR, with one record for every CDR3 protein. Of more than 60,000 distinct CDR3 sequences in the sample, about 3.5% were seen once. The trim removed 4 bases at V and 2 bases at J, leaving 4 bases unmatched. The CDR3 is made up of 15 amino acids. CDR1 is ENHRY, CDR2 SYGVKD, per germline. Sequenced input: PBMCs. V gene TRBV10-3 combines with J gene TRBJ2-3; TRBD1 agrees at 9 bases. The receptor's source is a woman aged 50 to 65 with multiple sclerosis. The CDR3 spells CAISGGQGNTDTQYF. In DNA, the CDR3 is TGTGCCATCAGTGGAGGACAGGGGAACACAGATACGCAGTATTTT.